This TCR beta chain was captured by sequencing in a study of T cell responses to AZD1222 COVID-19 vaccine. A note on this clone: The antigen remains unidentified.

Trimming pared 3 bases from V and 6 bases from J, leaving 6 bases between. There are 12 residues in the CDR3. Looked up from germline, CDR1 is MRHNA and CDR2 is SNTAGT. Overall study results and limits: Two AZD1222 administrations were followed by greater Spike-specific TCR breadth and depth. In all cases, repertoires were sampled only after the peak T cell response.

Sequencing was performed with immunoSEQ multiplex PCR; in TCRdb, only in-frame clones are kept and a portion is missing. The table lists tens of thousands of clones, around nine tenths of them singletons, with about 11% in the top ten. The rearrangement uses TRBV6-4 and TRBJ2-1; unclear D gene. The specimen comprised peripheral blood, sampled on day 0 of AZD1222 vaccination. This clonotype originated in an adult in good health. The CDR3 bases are TGTGCCAGCAGTGAGCGCATCAATGAGCAGTTCTTC. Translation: CASSERINEQFF.